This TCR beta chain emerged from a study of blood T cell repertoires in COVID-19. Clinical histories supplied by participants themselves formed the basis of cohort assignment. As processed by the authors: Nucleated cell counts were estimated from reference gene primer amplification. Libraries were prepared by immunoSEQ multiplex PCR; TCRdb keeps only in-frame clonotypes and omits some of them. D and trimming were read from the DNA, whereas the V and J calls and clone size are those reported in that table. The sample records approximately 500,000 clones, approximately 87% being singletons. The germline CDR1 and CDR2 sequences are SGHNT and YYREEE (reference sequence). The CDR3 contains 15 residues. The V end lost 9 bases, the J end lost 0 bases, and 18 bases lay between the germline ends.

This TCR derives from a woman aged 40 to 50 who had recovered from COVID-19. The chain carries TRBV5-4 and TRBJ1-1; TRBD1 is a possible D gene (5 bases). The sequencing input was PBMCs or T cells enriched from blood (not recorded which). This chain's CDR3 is CATEKGPGMNTEAFF. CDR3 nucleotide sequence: TGTGCCACGGAAAAGGGGCCGGGTATGAACACTGAAGCTTTCTTT.